The 6 T cell receptor beta chains reported below all come from one sample, sequenced in a study of blood T cell repertoires in COVID-19 (dated by TCRdb to 2020 to 2021). Library preparation was by the immunoSEQ multiplex PCR assay. TCRdb's version of the immuneACCESS table is confined to in-frame rearrangements and falls short of the full clone set. An unresolved V gene accounts for under half of the shortfall where checked; the remainder is of unknown origin. This sample gives approximately 180,000 clones in total; 70% to 90% of them show up just once. The ten largest make up 3.3% of the sample. Material for sequencing was peripheral blood. The origin of the receptors is a man between 60 and 75 years old with acute or convalescent COVID-19.

This clone was found a few times. The rearrangement uses TRBV28 and TRBJ1-3; 7 positions agree with TRBD1. V lost 3 bases to trimming and J lost 2 bases; unmatched junction nucleotides: 1. CDR1 and CDR2 (germline): MDHEN, SYDVKM. CDR3 length: 14 amino acids. As DNA, the CDR3 is TGTGCCAGCAGTTTGCAGGGGGCTGGAAACACCATATATTTT. This encodes CASSLQGAGNTIYF.

This chain links TRBV6-5 with TRBJ2-6, with D hard to call. The germline V and J ends were trimmed by 7 bases and 0 bases, with 10 bases remaining between them. CDR3 length: 15 residues. Looked up from germline, CDR1 is MNHEY and CDR2 is SVGAGI. CDR3 residues: CASTLISSGANVLTF. DNA of the CDR3: TGTGCCAGCACCCTTATTAGCTCTGGGGCCAACGTCCTGACTTTC.

The CDR3 sequence is CASSYTGVSYEQYF. The CDR3 nucleotides are TGTGCCAGCAGTTACACGGGGGTATCCTACGAGCAGTACTTC. V gene TRBV6-6 combines with J gene TRBJ2-7; D might be TRBD2 (6 bases). Trimming stripped 2 bases from V and 1 base from J, with 9 bases between. Germline V gene lookup returns CDR1 MNHNY and CDR2 SVGAGI (reference sequence). The CDR3 contains 14 residues.

This clone has just one count. This rearrangement joins TRBV10-3 to TRBJ1-1, with D perhaps TRBD1 (6 bases). Deletions cut 0 bases from V and 7 bases from J, with 9 bases between. This CDR3 contains 13 residues. CDR1 ENHRY and CDR2 SYGVKD come from the germline V gene. The CDR3, as DNA: TGTGCCATCAGTGAGTCTAAGACAGGTGAAGCTTTCTTT. Translation gives CAISESKTGEAFF.

The genes are TRBV7-2 and TRBJ1-5; the D is unclear. Looked up from germline, CDR1 is SGHTA and CDR2 is FQGNSA. Trimming stripped 1 base from V and 0 bases from J, with 7 bases between. The CDR3 runs to 15 residues. The CDR3 sequence is CASSLVADSNQPQHF. CDR3 bases: TGTGCCAGCAGCTTAGTGGCAGATAGCAATCAGCCCCAGCATTTT.

This chain joins TRBV18 and TRBJ1-1; 9 bases fit TRBD1. CDR1 and CDR2 (germline): KGHSH, LQKENI. This CDR3 is 15 amino acids long. The V segment lost 2 bases and the J segment 5 bases; nucleotides outside the gene matches: 6. CDR3 nucleotides: TGTGCCAGCTCACCATTGACAGGGGGGGAAACTGAAGCTTTCTTT. It is translated as CASSPLTGGETEAFF.